Listed below are T cell receptor beta chains from one sample, sequenced in a study of T-cell reconstitution after alpha-beta-depleted transplantation in children. TCRdb re-derived calls from the PCR reads in MiXCR, one entry per CDR3 protein. The sample consists of hundreds of thousands of distinct CDR3 sequences, less than 20% of them appearing once. Sequencing was performed on PBMCs, mostly from graft donor cells, taken 360 days after TCRalphabeta/CD19-depleted stem cell transplant. Receptors were obtained from a male patient younger than 18 who had a stem cell transplant for acute lymphoblastic leukemia, so the T cells may come from the graft donor. Both conserved end residues are part of each CDR3. D genes are given only for firm matches. Where a row states a size, it is once, few, many or the class of an expanded clone; other rows omit it.

j_call: TRBJ2-3; d_call: TRBD2; clone_size: NA; v_call: TRBV20-1; cdr3_nt: TGCAGTGCTAGCGATCTTACGGTGACTAGCGGAATAGATACGCAGTATTTT; cdr3_aa: CSASDLTVTSGIDTQYF
j_call: TRBJ2-7; d_call: NA; clone_size: NA; v_call: TRBV4-1; cdr3_nt: TGCGCCAGCAGCCAAGGGACAGAAAGGTCCTACGAGCAGTACTTC; cdr3_aa: CASSQGTERSYEQYF
j_call: TRBJ1-2; d_call: NA; clone_size: NA; v_call: TRBV6-6; cdr3_nt: TGTGCCAGCAGTTCCACGGACGGTTCTAACTATGGCTACACCTTC; cdr3_aa: CASSSTDGSNYGYTF
j_call: TRBJ2-1; d_call: NA; clone_size: NA; v_call: TRBV7-2; cdr3_nt: TGTGCCAGCAGCCCCATCCTCGGTAGCGGAGTCTACAATGAGCAGTTCTTC; cdr3_aa: CASSPILGSGVYNEQFF
j_call: TRBJ2-7; d_call: TRBD1; clone_size: NA; v_call: TRBV3-1; cdr3_nt: TGTGCCAGCAGCGACTTTCACAGGGGGGTCTACGAGCAGTACTTC; cdr3_aa: CASSDFHRGVYEQYF
j_call: TRBJ2-7; d_call: NA; clone_size: NA; v_call: TRBV7-2; cdr3_nt: TGTGCCAGCAGCTTTTATGCTGGCTACGAGCAGTACTTC; cdr3_aa: CASSFYAGYEQYF
j_call: TRBJ2-1; d_call: NA; clone_size: few; v_call: TRBV11-2; cdr3_nt: TGTGCCAGCAGCTTAGACGGTGGTATATTGAATGAGCAGTTCTTC; cdr3_aa: CASSLDGGILNEQFF
j_call: TRBJ2-1; d_call: NA; clone_size: NA; v_call: TRBV20-1; cdr3_nt: TGCAGTGCTAGAGAGGGGTCTCGGGAGTTCTTC; cdr3_aa: CSAREGSREFF
j_call: TRBJ2-2; d_call: NA; clone_size: few; v_call: TRBV5-5; cdr3_nt: TGTGCCAGCAGCTTGCAAGCGACCGGGGAGCTGTTTTTT; cdr3_aa: CASSLQATGELFF
j_call: TRBJ2-3; d_call: NA; clone_size: few; v_call: TRBV4-1; cdr3_nt: TGCGCCAGCAGCCAAGACCCGGGACTCAGGGCGGATACGCAGTATTTT; cdr3_aa: CASSQDPGLRADTQYF
j_call: TRBJ2-4; d_call: NA; clone_size: few; v_call: TRBV11-3; cdr3_nt: TGTGCCAGCAGCTTAGGTGTTTTAAGAGCCAAAAACATTCAGTACTTC; cdr3_aa: CASSLGVLRAKNIQYF
j_call: TRBJ2-7; d_call: NA; clone_size: NA; v_call: TRBV2; cdr3_nt: TGTGCCAGCAGTGGTCCCTTTGGGAGGACAACCTACGAGCAGTACTTC; cdr3_aa: CASSGPFGRTTYEQYF
j_call: TRBJ2-7; d_call: NA; clone_size: NA; v_call: TRBV5-1; cdr3_nt: TGCGCCAGCAGCTTGGGAGGGATGGACTACGAGCAGTACTTC; cdr3_aa: CASSLGGMDYEQYF
j_call: TRBJ2-5; d_call: NA; clone_size: NA; v_call: TRBV5-1; cdr3_nt: TGCGCCAGCACCGGTAGGGACGGCGCTCTGCAGGAGACCCAGTACTTC; cdr3_aa: CASTGRDGALQETQYF
j_call: TRBJ2-7; d_call: NA; clone_size: many; v_call: TRBV18; cdr3_nt: TGTGCCAGCAGTCCCCTAGCAGACTACGAGCAGTACTTC; cdr3_aa: CASSPLADYEQYF
j_call: TRBJ1-1; d_call: NA; clone_size: many; v_call: TRBV29-1; cdr3_nt: TGCAGCGTGACGAAGGGAAGGGCTGAAGCTTTCTTT; cdr3_aa: CSVTKGRAEAFF
j_call: TRBJ2-3; d_call: TRBD1; clone_size: few; v_call: TRBV7-9; cdr3_nt: TGTGCCAGCAGCAACCGGGACAGGCGAATATACACAGATACGCAGTATTTT; cdr3_aa: CASSNRDRRIYTDTQYF
j_call: TRBJ2-6; d_call: NA; clone_size: NA; v_call: TRBV10-3; cdr3_nt: TGTGCCATCAAAGGACAGATTAGCTCTGGGGCCAACGTCCTGACTTTC; cdr3_aa: CAIKGQISSGANVLTF
j_call: TRBJ2-7; d_call: NA; clone_size: NA; v_call: TRBV5-1; cdr3_nt: TGCGCCAGCAGCTTCACAGGAGGGGCCGAGCAGTACTTC; cdr3_aa: CASSFTGGAEQYF
j_call: TRBJ2-2; d_call: TRBD1; clone_size: many; v_call: TRBV12-3/TRBV12-4; cdr3_nt: TGTGCCAGCCTGGACAGGGGGCATCCCGGGGAGCTGTTTTTT; cdr3_aa: CASLDRGHPGELFF
j_call: TRBJ2-1; d_call: NA; clone_size: NA; v_call: TRBV7-9; cdr3_nt: TGTGCCAGCAGCTTAGGGGACTTTAACTCCTACAATGAGCAGTTCTTC; cdr3_aa: CASSLGDFNSYNEQFF
j_call: TRBJ2-7; d_call: NA; clone_size: NA; v_call: TRBV27; cdr3_nt: TGTGCCAGCAGAAGACATCAGGGAGGTGATTACGAGCAGTACTTC; cdr3_aa: CASRRHQGGDYEQYF
j_call: TRBJ2-7; d_call: NA; clone_size: NA; v_call: TRBV18; cdr3_nt: TGTGCCAGCTCTCCAACCCGTCCGGGCTACGAGCAGTACTTC; cdr3_aa: CASSPTRPGYEQYF
j_call: TRBJ2-7; d_call: TRBD1; clone_size: many; v_call: TRBV27; cdr3_nt: TGTGCCAGCAAGGGACAGGGGGCCTACGAGCAGTACTTC; cdr3_aa: CASKGQGAYEQYF
j_call: TRBJ1-5; d_call: NA; clone_size: few; v_call: TRBV12-3/TRBV12-4; cdr3_nt: TGTGCCAGCACCAATGGAGGCCAGCCCCAGCATTTT; cdr3_aa: CASTNGGQPQHF
j_call: TRBJ2-1; d_call: NA; clone_size: NA; v_call: TRBV5-5; cdr3_nt: TGTGCCAGCAGCTTGTTGGGGTTGGGGAATGAGCAGTTCTTC; cdr3_aa: CASSLLGLGNEQFF
j_call: TRBJ2-5; d_call: TRBD1; clone_size: NA; v_call: TRBV5-6; cdr3_nt: TGTGCCAGCAGCTTGAAGGCGGGACAGGGAGGTCAGACCCAGTACTTC; cdr3_aa: CASSLKAGQGGQTQYF
j_call: TRBJ1-1; d_call: NA; clone_size: few; v_call: TRBV2; cdr3_nt: TGTGCCAGCAGTGAAGGCGGGGTAGCCATGAACACTGAAGCTTTCTTT; cdr3_aa: CASSEGGVAMNTEAFF
j_call: TRBJ2-7; d_call: TRBD2; clone_size: few; v_call: TRBV12-3/TRBV12-4; cdr3_nt: TGTGCCAGCAGTGGTATAGCGGGAGACCCCTACGAGCAGTACTTC; cdr3_aa: CASSGIAGDPYEQYF
j_call: TRBJ1-2; d_call: TRBD1; clone_size: NA; v_call: TRBV27; cdr3_nt: TGTGCCAGCAGTGACAGGGGGCTAGATGGCTACACCTTC; cdr3_aa: CASSDRGLDGYTF
j_call: TRBJ2-7; d_call: NA; clone_size: NA; v_call: TRBV27; cdr3_nt: TGTGCCAGCCAACTGAAGGGAACAAGCTCCTACGAGCAGTACTTC; cdr3_aa: CASQLKGTSSYEQYF
j_call: TRBJ1-1; d_call: NA; clone_size: NA; v_call: TRBV29-1; cdr3_nt: TGCAGCGTTGATTGGAGGGGCGACACTGAAGCTTTCTTT; cdr3_aa: CSVDWRGDTEAFF
j_call: TRBJ2-4; d_call: NA; clone_size: few; v_call: TRBV5-1; cdr3_nt: TGCGCCAGCAGCCCAGGGGACATTCAGTACTTC; cdr3_aa: CASSPGDIQYF
j_call: TRBJ1-3; d_call: NA; clone_size: few; v_call: TRBV4-1; cdr3_nt: TGCGCCAGCAGCCAAGATAGACAGACCTATGGAAACACCATATATTTT; cdr3_aa: CASSQDRQTYGNTIYF
j_call: TRBJ2-1; d_call: NA; clone_size: NA; v_call: TRBV7-9; cdr3_nt: TGTGCCAGCAGCGCCGGGGGCATGAATGAGCAGTTCTTC; cdr3_aa: CASSAGGMNEQFF
j_call: TRBJ2-7; d_call: NA; clone_size: NA; v_call: TRBV11-2; cdr3_nt: TGTGCCAGCAGCTTATCTAGTCTCGACGAGCAGTACTTC; cdr3_aa: CASSLSSLDEQYF
j_call: TRBJ2-7; d_call: TRBD2; clone_size: NA; v_call: TRBV7-9; cdr3_nt: TGTGCCAGCAGCTTAGCGCACGGCGGGAGCGGGTCCTACGAGCAGTACTTC; cdr3_aa: CASSLAHGGSGSYEQYF
j_call: TRBJ2-2; d_call: NA; clone_size: NA; v_call: TRBV6-5; cdr3_nt: TGTGCCAGCATCGGATACACCGGGGAGCTGTTTTTT; cdr3_aa: CASIGYTGELFF
j_call: TRBJ2-7; d_call: NA; clone_size: NA; v_call: TRBV27; cdr3_nt: TGTGCCAGCAGTTTATGGCAGGGCCTTTACGAGCAGTACTTC; cdr3_aa: CASSLWQGLYEQYF